One sample yielded the 14 T cell receptor beta chains listed below, sequenced in a study of shared clonotypes between healthy human individuals. Sequencing was performed with immunoSEQ multiplex PCR; in TCRdb, only in-frame clones are kept and a portion is missing. Here the sample spans some 650,000 clones, around 97% being singletons. The sequencing sample was made of naive CD4+ T cells sorted from blood. Stated subset: CD45RA+ positively selected. These receptors all come from a woman younger than 45 in good health.

The gene calls are TRBV10-3 and TRBJ2-7, with 8 bases that match TRBD2. Germline assignment: CDR1 ENHRY and CDR2 SYGVKD. Germline trimming cut 11 bases from V and 0 bases from J; bases unmatched to any gene: 9. The CDR3 totals 14 residues. The CDR3 here is CASSGGGASYEQYF. The CDR3 DNA is TGTGCCTCATCGGGGGGGGGCGCCTCCTACGAGCAGTACTTC.

This clone was recorded only once. The chain has TRBV5-4 and TRBJ2-7; unclear D gene. CDR1 is SGHNT, CDR2 YYREEE, per germline (reference sequence). This CDR3 contains 15 residues. The V end was cut by 4 bases, the J end by 2 bases, with 16 bases between. As DNA, the CDR3 is TGTGCCAGCAGCCCAAACCCCCTCGCCCCCTACGAGCAGTACTTC. Amino acid sequence: CASSPNPLAPYEQYF.

This clone was detected only a few times. J is TRBJ2-6 and V is TRBV25-1, with D maybe TRBD1 (6 bases). Germline V lookup: CDR1 MGHDK, CDR2 SYGVNS. V was clipped by 3 bases and J by 6 bases, with 12 bases between them. This CDR3 spans 15 amino acids. The CDR3 DNA reads as TGTGCCAGCAGTGACCCCACAGGGCTGGCCAACGTCCTGACTTTC. Translated: CASSDPTGLANVLTF.

J is TRBJ2-7 and V is TRBV6-1; TRBD1 might be the D (5 bases). Germline V gives CDR1 MNHNS, CDR2 SASEGT. The germline V and J ends were trimmed by 1 base and 4 bases, with 14 bases remaining between them. This CDR3 spans 15 amino acids. The CDR3: CASSEVQGAMYEQYF. Written as DNA, the CDR3 is TGTGCCAGCAGTGAAGTCCAAGGGGCGATGTACGAGCAGTACTTC.

The chain carries TRBV5-1 and TRBJ1-1, with 7 bases fitting TRBD1. The germline CDR1 and CDR2 sequences are SGHRS and YFSETQ. V lost 2 bases and J lost 2; bases outside the gene matches: 6. The CDR3 loop spans 15 amino acids. CDR3 bases: TGCGCCAGCAGCTTAATAGGGGGCACAAACACTGAAGCTTTCTTT. Protein product: CASSLIGGTNTEAFF.

The J gene is TRBJ2-1, the V gene TRBV19; 9 positions agree with TRBD2. This CDR3 spans 14 amino acids. Germline CDR1 reads LNHDA; CDR2 reads SQIVND (reference sequence). The ends lost 3 bases at V and 4 bases at J; junction bases unmatched: 1. CDR3 protein: CASSMLAGYNEQFF. The CDR3 DNA reads TGTGCCAGTAGTATGCTAGCGGGGTACAATGAGCAGTTCTTC.

The rearrangement uses TRBV29-1 and TRBJ2-1; TRBD1 might be the D (5 bases). V shed 7 bases and J shed 0 bases, with 16 bases lying between them. The CDR3 is made up of 15 amino acids. Germline-derived CDR1 and CDR2 are SQVTM and ANQGSEA. The CDR3 loop is CSGRQKISSYNEQFF. CDR3 sequence (DNA): TGCAGCGGTCGACAGAAAATTAGCTCCTACAATGAGCAGTTCTTC.

This clone appeared a single time. The J gene is TRBJ2-7, the V gene TRBV6-1, with D tentatively TRBD2 (5 bases). In germline, CDR1 is MNHNS, CDR2 SASEGT. The CDR3 extends over 15 amino acids. V lost 7 bases, J lost 3 bases, and 19 bases lay in between. The CDR3: CASINVEGWGYEQYF. The CDR3 DNA follows: TGTGCCAGCATAAACGTAGAGGGCTGGGGCTACGAGCAGTACTTC.

V is TRBV7-9 and J is TRBJ1-1, with D tentatively TRBD1 (5 bases). CDR3 length equals 18 residues. The V gene's germline CDR1 is SEHNR and CDR2 FQNEAQ (reference sequence). V was trimmed by 5 bases and J by 7 bases, leaving 29 bases between them. The DNA of the CDR3 is TGTGCCAGCAGCACTACCCGACAGACTTTTCCATTATCGGGTGAAGCTTTCTTT. Protein sequence: CASSTTRQTFPLSGEAFF.

This chain uses TRBV28 with TRBJ1-2; possibly TRBD1 for D (5 bases). The V and J ends lost 6 bases and 0 bases respectively, with 11 bases between them. CDR1 is MDHEN, CDR2 SYDVKM, per germline. CDR3 size: 14 residues. The CDR3 DNA reads as TGTGCCAGCAGCCCCTCGGGACCTAACTATGGCTACACCTTC. Amino acid sequence: CASSPSGPNYGYTF.

The chain uses TRBV4-1 and TRBJ2-4; perhaps TRBD2 as D (6 bases). This CDR3 spans 15 amino acids. V shed 1 base and J shed 4 bases, with 11 bases lying between them. The germline V gene encodes CDR1 MGHRA and CDR2 YSYEKL. CDR3 sequence: CASSQATGVKNIQYF. The DNA of the CDR3 is TGCGCCAGCAGCCAAGCTACGGGAGTTAAAAACATTCAGTACTTC.

The chain has TRBV19 and TRBJ2-3; a weak D match, TRBD2 (6 bases). Germline V gene data show CDR1 as LNHDA and CDR2 as SQIVND (reference sequence). V was pared by 3 bases and J by 3 bases, with 13 bases between. This CDR3 has 15 residues. The CDR3: CASSMGGANTDTQYF. The CDR3 DNA follows: TGTGCCAGTAGTATGGGAGGAGCGAATACAGATACGCAGTATTTT.

The chain joins TRBV7-9 to TRBJ2-7; D is unclear. Trimming shortened V by 11 bases and J by 4 bases, and 6 bases separated the two germline ends. The CDR3 totals 9 residues. CDR1 and CDR2 (germline): SEHNR, FQNEAQ (reference sequence). CDR3 amino acids: CAAPYEQYF. CDR3 coding DNA: TGTGCCGCACCATACGAGCAGTACTTC.

The rearrangement links TRBV28 to TRBJ1-2; no firm D call. Germline assignment: CDR1 MDHEN and CDR2 SYDVKM. V was pared by 6 bases and J by 4 bases, with 15 bases between. The CDR3 sequence is 14 residues long. CDR3 residues: CASSSGGFPYGYTF. The CDR3 DNA reads as TGTGCCAGCAGCTCGGGAGGGTTTCCCTATGGCTACACCTTC.